The clone carrying this T cell receptor beta chain was detected ten times or more. The target antigen is unknown. The data stem from a study of blood T cells in healthy people across ages. Those donating, healthy Caucasian individuals from Russia, were aged roughly 6 to 95. Samples had at least 6 million PBMCs isolated from them. Study-wide findings and caveats: TCR beta diversity correlated strongly with naive T cell percentage.

Using a J-beta primer mix together with a sample-barcoded 5' primer, a second PCR was run for about 6 to 11 cycles. TCRdb reprocessed the 5' RACE reads via MiXCR and lists one record per CDR3 protein. The data show 710,000 or so distinct CDR3 sequences, with approximately 31% seen just once and 15% to 17% held by the top ten. Sequencing was performed on blood. The TCR was taken from a woman of 80 years or more in good health.

The CDR3 here is CASSVGPDRGADYGYTF. CDR3 bases: TGTGCCAGCAGCGTAGGGCCTGACAGGGGAGCGGACTATGGCTACACCTTC. The chain links TRBV7-9 to TRBJ1-2; 8 positions agree with TRBD1. The CDR3 covers 17 residues. Germline values: CDR1 SEHNR, CDR2 FQNEAQ (reference sequence). V was pared by 5 bases and J by 3 bases, with 14 bases of the junction left unmatched. The full variable domain, rest sourced from reference TRBV7-9 and TRBJ1-2, is DTGVSQNPRHKITKRGQNVTFRCDPISEHNRLYWYRQTLGQGPEFLTYFQNEAQLEKSRLLSDRFSAERPKGSFSTLEIQRTEQGDSAMYLCASSVGPDRGADYGYTFGSGTRLTVV.